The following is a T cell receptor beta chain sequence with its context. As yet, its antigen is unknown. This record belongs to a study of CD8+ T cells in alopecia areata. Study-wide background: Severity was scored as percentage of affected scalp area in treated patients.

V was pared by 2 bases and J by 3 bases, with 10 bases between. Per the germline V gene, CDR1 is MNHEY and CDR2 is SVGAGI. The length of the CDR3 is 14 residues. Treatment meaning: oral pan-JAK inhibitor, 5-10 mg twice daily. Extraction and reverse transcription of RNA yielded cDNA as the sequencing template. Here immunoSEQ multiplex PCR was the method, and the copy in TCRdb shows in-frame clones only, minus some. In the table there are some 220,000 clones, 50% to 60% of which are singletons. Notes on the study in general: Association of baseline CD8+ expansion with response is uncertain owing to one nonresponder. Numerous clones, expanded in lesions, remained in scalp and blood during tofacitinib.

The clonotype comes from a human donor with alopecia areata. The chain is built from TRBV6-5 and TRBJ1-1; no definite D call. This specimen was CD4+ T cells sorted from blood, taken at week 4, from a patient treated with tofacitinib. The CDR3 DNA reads TGTGCCAGCAGTTACATCGGGTGGGACACTGAAGCTTTCTTT. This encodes CASSYIGWDTEAFF.